Below, one T cell receptor (beta chain) is given with its context. Its antigen is undetermined. The CDR3 spans 12 residues. CDR1 is DFQATT and CDR2 is SNEGSKA in the germline V gene (reference sequence). The V gene lost 5 bases and the J gene lost 8 bases, with 13 bases spanning the gap. This sample is drawn from a study of T-cell reconstitution after alpha-beta-depleted transplantation in children. Study-level findings and limits: Recipient T cells and thymic progenitors that survived gave rise to the high TCRbeta diversity observed at day 60 in some patients. When one year had passed after transplant, most T-cell counts and diversity came from newly produced T cells.

This sample's TCRbeta library carried unique molecular identifier barcodes. TCRdb re-called the PCR reads through MiXCR, storing one row per CDR3 protein. This table has 540,000 or so distinct CDR3 sequences, 23% appearing once. The material sequenced was PBMCs, mostly from graft donor cells, taken 360 days after TCRalphabeta/CD19-depleted stem cell transplant. The TCR comes from a boy younger than two who had a stem cell transplant for acute myeloid leukemia, so the T cells may come from the graft donor. This chain joins TRBV20-1 and TRBJ2-1; D may correspond to TRBD1 or TRBD2 (5 bases each). In DNA form, the CDR3 reads TGCAGTGCTCCCGGGACCGACGATGAGCAGTTCTTC. It yields the protein CSAPGTDDEQFF.